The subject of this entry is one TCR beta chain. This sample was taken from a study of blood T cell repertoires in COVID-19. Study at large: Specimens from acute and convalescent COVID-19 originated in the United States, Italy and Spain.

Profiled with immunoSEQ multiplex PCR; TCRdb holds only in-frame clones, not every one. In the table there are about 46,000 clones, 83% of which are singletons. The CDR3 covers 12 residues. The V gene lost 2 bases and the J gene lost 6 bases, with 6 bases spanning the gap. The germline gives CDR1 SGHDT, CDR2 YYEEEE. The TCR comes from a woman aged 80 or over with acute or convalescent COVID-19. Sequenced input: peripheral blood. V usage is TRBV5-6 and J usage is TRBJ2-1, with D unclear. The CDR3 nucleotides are TGTGCCAGCAGCTTATCTTTCAATGAGCAGTTCTTC. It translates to CASSLSFNEQFF.